This TCR beta chain was observed in a study of CD8+ T cells in alopecia areata. Study observations and caveats: More clonal than normal scalp was lesional scalp, particularly alopecia totalis/universalis. Normal-skin resident alphabeta T cells also appear among scalp sample sequences.

Extraction and reverse transcription of RNA yielded cDNA as the sequencing template. Libraries were prepared by immunoSEQ multiplex PCR; TCRdb keeps only in-frame clonotypes and omits some of them. Among around 97,000 clones listed, around 50% were seen once. Germline V gene lookup returns CDR1 LGHNA and CDR2 YNFKEQ. The CDR3 consists of 14 residues. The ends were cut back, 0 bases at V and 3 bases at J, with 7 bases in the middle. In the case of this clone: What it recognizes is unknown.

The sequenced sample consisted of CD4+ T cells sorted from blood. The origin of this receptor is a human donor in good health. The chain carries TRBV4-2 and TRBJ2-3; D may be TRBD1 (6 bases). The CDR3 bases are TGTGCCAGCAGCCAAGAACAGGGAACAGATACGCAGTATTTT. Residues: CASSQEQGTDTQYF.